This TCR beta chain was sequenced during a study of cytomegalovirus exposure and HLA in healthy donors. This clone was picked up one time. The antigen remains undetermined. Study observations and caveats: Rare TCR sequences dominated, though some public TCRs recurred in many donors. Presence/absence results assume similar sequencing depth per donor, which may not hold.

This CDR3 contains 15 residues. The ends were cut back, 7 bases at V and 2 bases at J, with 20 bases in the middle. Germline V gene data show CDR1 as SQVTM and CDR2 as ANQGSEA. A multiplex PCR was run with 60 Vbeta primers and 13 Jbeta primers. Profiled with immunoSEQ multiplex PCR; TCRdb holds only in-frame clones, not every one. The sample gives under 150,000 clones, around 60% of which show up once; roughly 10% is in the top ten. The sequenced sample consisted of PBMCs. The TCR was taken from a man aged 40-49 years in good health and CMV-seropositive. The gene calls are TRBV29-1 and TRBJ1-2, with a weak D call TRBD1 (6 bases). The CDR3 here is CSGGGQTESNYGYTF. CDR3 nucleotide sequence: TGCAGCGGAGGTGGACAGACTGAATCCAACTATGGCTACACCTTC.